This entry describes one T cell receptor (beta chain). This entry comes from a study of blood T cell repertoires in COVID-19. Study details: Researchers got acute and convalescent COVID-19 samples from the United States, Italy and Spain.

The germline V gene encodes CDR1 KGHSH and CDR2 LQKENI. V trimming: 2 bases; J trimming: 2 bases; junction bases outside the gene matches: 3. The CDR3 totals 15 residues. Here immunoSEQ multiplex PCR was the method, and the copy in TCRdb shows in-frame clones only, minus some. In the table there are about 50,000 clones, around 89% of which are singletons. Sequenced input: peripheral blood. This chain joins TRBV18 and TRBJ2-3; 8 nucleotides match TRBD2. The receptor comes from a human donor in a cohort sampled during active COVID-19. The CDR3: CASSPGGGPTDTQYF. CDR3 DNA sequence: TGTGCCAGCTCACCAGGCGGGGGGCCCACAGATACGCAGTATTTT.